These 22 T cell receptor beta chains came from one sample sequenced in a study of blood T cell repertoires in COVID-19. The method was immunoSEQ multiplex PCR; TCRdb's version includes in-frame clones alone and lacks a portion of them. The table shows nearly 110,000 clones, with approximately 88% occurring only once. Sequencing was carried out using peripheral blood. Receptor source: a man aged 50 or older with active or convalescent COVID-19.

The chain recombines TRBV19 with TRBJ1-5; 9 bases match TRBD1. V gave up 5 bases and J gave up 5 bases; unmatched junction bases: 10. The CDR3 loop spans 16 amino acids. CDR1 and CDR2 (germline): LNHDA, SQIVND (reference sequence). The CDR3 sequence is CASSGGTGSLYQPQHF. The CDR3 DNA follows: TGTGCCAGTAGTGGTGGGACAGGGTCCCTCTATCAGCCCCAGCATTTT.

V and J are TRBV19 and TRBJ2-7; a possible D gene is TRBD1 (6 bases). The CDR3 contains 13 residues. V was trimmed by 5 bases and J by 2 bases, leaving 10 bases between them. Germline CDR1 LNHDA, CDR2 SQIVND (reference sequence). The chain's CDR3 is CASSPWTAYEQYF. CDR3 sequence (DNA): TGTGCCAGTAGTCCTTGGACAGCCTACGAGCAGTACTTC. The full variable domain, its missing parts supplied by reference TRBV19 and TRBJ2-7, is DGGITQSPKYLFRKEGQNVTLSCEQNLNHDAMYWYRQDPGQGLRLIYYSQIVNDFQKGDIAEGYSVSREKKESFPLTVTSAQKNPTAFYLCASSPWTAYEQYFGPGTRLTVT.

The chain joins TRBV5-4 to TRBJ2-7, with TRBD2 identical over 10 bases. V dropped 4 bases and J dropped 3; count of bases not matched to a gene: 10. Germline V gene lookup returns CDR1 SGHNT and CDR2 YYREEE (reference sequence). This CDR3 is 16 amino acids long. For the CDR3, the DNA is TGTGCCAGCAGCGATGGGGGAGCTAGCGGGGGCTACGAGCAGTACTTC. Translating it yields CASSDGGASGGYEQYF.

The CDR3 region has the DNA TGTGCCATCAGTAAAGGGACAGGGGTATCCTACGAGCAGTACTTC. This translates into CAISKGTGVSYEQYF. The rearrangement joins TRBV10-3 to TRBJ2-7, with TRBD1 matching 10 bases. This CDR3 has 15 amino acids. V lost 5 bases to trimming and J lost 1 base; unmatched junction nucleotides: 5. Germline lookup yields CDR1 ENHRY and CDR2 SYGVKD.

This clone was seen just once. V is TRBV7-9 and J is TRBJ2-1; possibly TRBD2 for D (5 bases). Germline V CDR1 and CDR2: SEHNR, FQNEAQ (reference sequence). Trimming took 5 bases from V and 6 from J, leaving 23 bases between them. The CDR3 extends over 17 amino acids. CDR3 in DNA: TGTGCCAGCAGCCCTAGAGGATGGGCTAGCAACCTCAATGAGCAGTTCTTC. Its protein product is CASSPRGWASNLNEQFF.

CDR3 in amino acids: CASSPGQGAGTGELFF. CDR3 bases: TGTGCCAGCAGCCCGGGACAGGGGGCGGGCACCGGGGAGCTGTTTTTT. The chain has TRBV11-2 and TRBJ2-2; 12 nucleotides match TRBD1. From germline, CDR1 is SGHAT and CDR2 FQNNGV. This CDR3 is built from 16 residues. Losses at the gene ends were 5 bases for V and 4 bases for J; bases not matched to a gene: 5.

The chain couples TRBV2 to TRBJ1-4; 9 nucleotides match TRBD1. Germline loops: CDR1 SNHLY, CDR2 FYNNEI. The CDR3 runs 15 residues. The V and J ends lost 4 bases and 5 bases, in that order; junction bases with no gene match: 5. CDR3 DNA: TGTGCCAGCAGTGCTGACAGGGGGTGGAATGAAAAACTGTTTTTT. Residues: CASSADRGWNEKLFF.

This rearrangement joins TRBV10-3 to TRBJ1-2; D is uncertain. This CDR3 is 13 amino acids long. Germline V lookup: CDR1 ENHRY, CDR2 SYGVKD. Trimming removed 1 base at V and 4 bases at J, with 7 bases between. CDR3 in amino acids: CAISEYEAYGYTF. The CDR3 DNA sequence: TGTGCCATCAGTGAGTATGAGGCCTATGGCTACACCTTC.

The chain employs TRBV4-3 and TRBJ2-2; TRBD2 might be the D (6 bases). There are 17 residues in the CDR3. Between the trimmed V and J ends, which lost 2 bases and 2 bases, there was a span of 15 bases. CDR1 is LGHNA and CDR2 is YSLEER in the germline V gene. The CDR3 is CASSQRPGLDNTGELFF. The CDR3 DNA reads as TGCGCCAGCAGCCAACGACCGGGACTGGACAACACCGGGGAGCTGTTTTTT.

This rearrangement joins TRBV10-3 to TRBJ1-2, with 9 bases aligning to TRBD1. This CDR3 comprises 11 residues. Germline CDR1 ENHRY, CDR2 SYGVKD. V dropped 8 bases and J dropped 10; count of bases not matched to a gene: 5. CDR3 residues: CAIGQGYDYTF. The CDR3 region has the DNA TGTGCCATCGGACAGGGGTACGACTACACCTTC.

The chain uses TRBV11-2 and TRBJ2-7; 11 bases are a match to TRBD2. This CDR3 is built from 17 residues. V lost 3 bases, J lost 5 bases, and 12 bases stayed unmatched. Germline-derived CDR1 and CDR2 are SGHAT and FQNNGV. CDR3 in DNA: TGTGCCAGCAGCTTCTTTATATCGGCTAGCGGGAGGCACGAGCAGTACTTC. This sequence encodes CASSFFISASGRHEQYF.

The rearrangement links TRBV18 to TRBJ1-1; D possibly corresponds to TRBD1 (6 bases). The CDR3 runs 16 residues. The ends were cut back, 3 bases at V and 0 bases at J, with 14 bases in the middle. Germline CDR1 reads KGHSH; CDR2 reads LQKENI. Here the CDR3 reads CASSPRAGDMNTEAFF. The CDR3 DNA is TGTGCCAGCTCACCTAGGGCGGGGGACATGAACACTGAAGCTTTCTTT.

The chain is built from TRBV27 and TRBJ2-3; 10 nucleotides agree with TRBD2. The CDR3 consists of 19 residues. V trimming: 8 bases; J trimming: 2 bases; junction bases outside the gene matches: 19. Germline CDR1 and CDR2: MNHEY and SMNVEV (reference sequence). The CDR3 here is CASAFRRTSGKIYTDTQYF. In nucleotides, the CDR3 is TGTGCCAGCGCATTTAGACGAACTAGCGGGAAAATATACACAGATACGCAGTATTTT.

The chain carries TRBV4-1 and TRBJ1-4; tentatively, D is TRBD1 (5 bases). The CDR3 sequence is 16 residues long. Germline V gives CDR1 MGHRA, CDR2 YSYEKL. The V end was cut by 0 bases, the J end by 3 bases, with 11 bases between. The CDR3 reads CASSQDNPRANEKLFF. The CDR3 DNA reads TGCGCCAGCAGCCAAGATAATCCCAGGGCTAATGAAAAACTGTTTTTT.

V gene TRBV18 combines with J gene TRBJ2-7; weak D call: TRBD1 (5 bases). The V gene's germline CDR1 is KGHSH and CDR2 LQKENI. The CDR3 is 13 residues long. V was cut by 0 bases and J by 4 bases, with 7 bases left in between. CDR3 loop: CASSPPDTYEQYF. The DNA for the CDR3 is TGTGCCAGCTCACCACCGGACACTTACGAGCAGTACTTC.

This clone was seen only a few times. The genes are TRBV6-5 and TRBJ2-3; 11 nucleotides align to TRBD2. Losses at the gene ends were 4 bases for V and 2 bases for J; bases not matched to a gene: 5. This CDR3 is 16 amino acids long. The V gene's germline CDR1 is MNHEY and CDR2 SVGAGI. CDR3 sequence: CASSSRLAGYTDTQYF. The CDR3 DNA is TGTGCCAGCAGTTCAAGACTAGCGGGGTACACAGATACGCAGTATTTT.

The gene calls are TRBV5-1 and TRBJ2-3; 10 bases map to TRBD2. CDR1 is SGHRS, CDR2 YFSETQ, per germline. This CDR3 is built from 17 residues. J was trimmed by 0 bases and V by 0 bases; bases with no gene match: 4. The CDR3 here is CASSLGLAGSSTDTQYF. CDR3 DNA sequence: TGCGCCAGCAGCTTGGGACTAGCGGGCTCTAGCACAGATACGCAGTATTTT. Complete variable domain (other parts from reference TRBV5-1 and TRBJ2-3): KAGVTQTPRYLIKTRGQQVTLSCSPISGHRSVSWYQQTPGQGLQFLFEYFSETQRNKGNFPGRFSGRQFSNSRSEMNVSTLELGDSALYLCASSLGLAGSSTDTQYFGPGTRLTVL.

The chain employs TRBV7-6 and TRBJ1-2; 9 nucleotides align to TRBD1. V shed 6 bases and J 1 base; nucleotides not matched to a gene: 9. This CDR3 region has 16 residues. Germline lookup yields CDR1 SGHVS and CDR2 FNYEAQ. The DNA for the CDR3 is TGTGCCAGCAGTAACAGACAGGGGGGCCTTAACTATGGCTACACCTTC. Protein product: CASSNRQGGLNYGYTF.

The chain uses TRBV5-1 and TRBJ2-3; 10 nucleotides align to TRBD2. The J segment lost 2 bases and the V segment lost 4 bases, leaving 10 bases of the junction unmatched. The CDR3 is 17 residues long. CDR1 and CDR2 (germline): SGHRS, YFSETQ. CDR3 bases: TGCGCCAGCAGCCCCGTGGGGCTAGCGGGAGTCACAGATACGCAGTATTTT. It encodes CASSPVGLAGVTDTQYF.

This rearrangement joins TRBV25-1 to TRBJ2-5, with 9 bases lining up with TRBD1. The CDR3 contains 15 residues. Unmatched junction bases numbered 6, after V lost 2 bases and J lost 5 bases. The germline gives CDR1 MGHDK, CDR2 SYGVNS. This CDR3 reads CASSEPTGGAETQYF. For the CDR3, the DNA is TGTGCCAGCAGTGAACCCACAGGGGGCGCGGAGACCCAGTACTTC.

The gene calls are TRBV5-8 and TRBJ2-7; 8 bases are shared with TRBD1. The CDR3 consists of 14 residues. The junction had 5 bases not matched to a gene; V was cut back by 4 bases and J by 2 bases. Germline CDR1 SGHTS, CDR2 YDEGEE. CDR3 in DNA: TGTGCCAGCAGCAGAGGACAGGGAGCCTACGAGCAGTACTTC. Translating it yields CASSRGQGAYEQYF.

This clone was picked up a small number of times. The rearrangement uses TRBV6-5 and TRBJ2-3; D is unclear. Germline V gives CDR1 MNHEY, CDR2 SVGAGI. Trimming shortened V by 0 bases and J by 6 bases, and 16 bases separated the two germline ends. The CDR3 is 16 amino acids. The CDR3 DNA reads TGTGCCAGCAGTTACTCGATTTCCGCGGCTCGCGATACGCAGTATTTT. Its translation is CASSYSISAARDTQYF.